Listed here are 4 T cell receptor beta chains from one sample, sequenced in a study of cytomegalovirus exposure and HLA in healthy donors. 13 Jbeta primers and 60 Vbeta primers were used for the PCR. TCRdb's table, derived via immunoSEQ multiplex PCR, lists solely in-frame clones and lacks some. The sample lists fewer than 200,000 clones; 77% were seen once. The sample consisted of PBMCs. Every receptor here comes from a woman aged 35 to 49 in good health and CMV-seropositive.

This chain joins TRBV7-8 and TRBJ2-1, with TRBD2 identical over 10 bases. Trimming took 4 bases from V and 4 from J; bases not matched to a gene: 4. The CDR3 covers 15 residues. In germline, CDR1 is SGHVS, CDR2 FQNEAQ. CDR3: CASSSSGRAYNEQFF. CDR3 sequence (DNA): TGTGCCAGCAGCTCCAGCGGGAGGGCATACAATGAGCAGTTCTTC.

V usage is TRBV18 and J usage is TRBJ1-2; 8 bases match TRBD1. The CDR3 runs to 15 residues. V gave up 2 bases and J gave up 4 bases; unmatched junction bases: 6. CDR1 is KGHSH and CDR2 is LQKENI in the germline V gene. CDR3 nucleotide sequence: TGTGCCAGCTCACCATCAGGACAGGGAGCCTATGGCTACACCTTC. Its protein is CASSPSGQGAYGYTF. The full variable domain, with the rest looked up from reference TRBV18 and TRBJ1-2, is NAGVMQNPRHLVRRRGQEARLRCSPMKGHSHVYWYRQLPEEGLKFMVYLQKENIIDESGMPKERFSAEFPKEGPSILRIQQVVRGDSAAYFCASSPSGQGAYGYTFGSGTRLTVV.

The rearrangement links TRBV6-5 to TRBJ2-5; the match to TRBD2 covers 7 bases. Trimming at V came to 4 bases and at J to 5 bases, leaving 7 bases not matched to a gene. The germline gives CDR1 MNHEY, CDR2 SVGAGI. CDR3 length equals 14 residues. In DNA form, the CDR3 reads TGTGCCAGCAGTTTGGGACTAAACGGGGAGACCCAGTACTTC. This translates into CASSLGLNGETQYF.

The rearrangement links TRBV5-5 to TRBJ1-5; TRBD1 agrees at 10 bases. V trimming: 4 bases; J trimming: 6 bases; junction bases outside the gene matches: 10. Germline-derived CDR1 and CDR2 are SGHKS and YYEKEE (reference sequence). CDR3 size: 16 residues. The CDR3 sequence: CASSAGTGDRGQPQHF. DNA for the CDR3: TGTGCCAGCAGCGCCGGGACAGGGGATCGGGGTCAGCCCCAGCATTTT.